This record covers a single T cell receptor (beta chain). Only in-frame clones appear in the TCRdb table, and some are missing; sequencing was by immunoSEQ multiplex PCR. The sample shows approximately 110,000 clones, about 87% of them seen only once. The data were obtained in a study of blood T cell repertoires in COVID-19. Trimming left V 2 bases short and J 6 bases short, with 10 bases between. The CDR3 contains 13 residues. The chain carries TRBV12-3 or TRBV12-4 and TRBJ1-2; no clear D. This TCR was sampled from a woman aged 45-65 years with acute or convalescent COVID-19. The sequencing input was peripheral blood. CDR3 amino acids: CASSLRGGHGYTF. CDR3 DNA sequence: TGTGCCAGCAGTTTACGGGGAGGACATGGCTACACCTTC.